Here is one TCR beta chain with its context. The CDR3 has 15 amino acids. Trimming removed 3 bases at V and 0 bases at J, with 12 bases between. The germline gives CDR1 KGHSH, CDR2 LQKENI. The data derive from a study of blood T cell repertoires in COVID-19. About the research overall: The cDNA or gDNA used as material had been derived from T cells, B-cell-depleted T cells, or PBMCs.

In the study's own analysis: Cell counts per sample came from amplifying reference gene primers. TCRdb keeps only in-frame clones here, not all; method: immunoSEQ multiplex PCR. The V and J calls and clone size were taken over from that table, and D and trimming were inferred from the DNA. The table shows over 30,000 clones, with 85% occurring only once. The chain is built from TRBV18 and TRBJ2-7, with D tentatively TRBD2 (5 bases). The receptor's source is a woman aged 60-75 years with active COVID-19. Sequenced: peripheral blood. CDR3 DNA sequence: TGTGCCAGCTCACCCGGACTCCTGAGCTCCTACGAGCAGTACTTC. As protein: CASSPGLLSSYEQYF.